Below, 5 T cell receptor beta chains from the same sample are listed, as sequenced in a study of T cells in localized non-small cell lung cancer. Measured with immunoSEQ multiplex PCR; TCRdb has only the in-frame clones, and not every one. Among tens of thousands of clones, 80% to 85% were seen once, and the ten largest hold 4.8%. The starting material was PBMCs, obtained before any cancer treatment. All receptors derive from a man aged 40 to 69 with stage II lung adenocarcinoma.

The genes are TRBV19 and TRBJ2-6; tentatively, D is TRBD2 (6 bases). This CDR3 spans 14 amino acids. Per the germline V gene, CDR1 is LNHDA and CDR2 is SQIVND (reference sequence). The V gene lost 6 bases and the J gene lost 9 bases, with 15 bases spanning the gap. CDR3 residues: CASSKDGGSNVLTF. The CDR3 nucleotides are TGTGCCAGTAGCAAGGACGGAGGGAGCAACGTCCTGACTTTC. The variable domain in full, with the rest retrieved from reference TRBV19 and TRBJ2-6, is DGGITQSPKYLFRKEGQNVTLSCEQNLNHDAMYWYRQDPGQGLRLIYYSQIVNDFQKGDIAEGYSVSREKKESFPLTVTSAQKNPTAFYLCASSKDGGSNVLTFGAGSRLTVL.

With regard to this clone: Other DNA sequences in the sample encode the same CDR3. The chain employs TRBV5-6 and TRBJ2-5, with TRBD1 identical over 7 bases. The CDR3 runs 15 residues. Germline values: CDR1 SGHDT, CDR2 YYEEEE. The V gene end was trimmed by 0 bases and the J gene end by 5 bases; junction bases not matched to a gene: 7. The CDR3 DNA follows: TGTGCCAGCAGCTTGGAGGGACAGTCAGTCGAGACCCAGTACTTC. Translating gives CASSLEGQSVETQYF.

CDR3 DNA: TGTGCCAGCATCTGGGGGGGGGCAGGGAGGATCACTGAAGCTTTCTTT. It yields the protein CASIWGGAGRITEAFF. This chain joins TRBV6-6 and TRBJ1-1; TRBD1 might be the D (6 bases). Germline loops: CDR1 MNHNY, CDR2 SVGAGI (reference sequence). Trimming took 7 bases from V and 4 from J, leaving 22 bases between them. The CDR3 is 16 amino acids.

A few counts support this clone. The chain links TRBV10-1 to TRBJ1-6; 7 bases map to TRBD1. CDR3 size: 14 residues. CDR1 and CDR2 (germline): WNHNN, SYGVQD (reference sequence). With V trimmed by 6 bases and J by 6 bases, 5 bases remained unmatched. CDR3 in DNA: TGCGCCAGCAGCTCGGGACAGCCTAATTCACCCCTCCACTTT. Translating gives CASSSGQPNSPLHF.

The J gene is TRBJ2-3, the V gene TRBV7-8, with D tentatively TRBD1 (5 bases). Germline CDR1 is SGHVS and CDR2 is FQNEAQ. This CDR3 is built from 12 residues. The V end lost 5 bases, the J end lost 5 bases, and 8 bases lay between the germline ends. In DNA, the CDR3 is TGTGCCAGCAGCCTCAGGGTAGATACGCAGTATTTT. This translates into CASSLRVDTQYF.